This T cell receptor (beta chain) was documented in a study of regulatory T cells in long-lasting Graves disease. Study-wide results and caveats: The TCR repertoire of persistent Graves' patients was less diverse than that of newly diagnosed ones.

The germline CDR1 and CDR2 sequences are SNHLY and FYNNEI. The CDR3 length is 14 residues. J was trimmed by 0 bases and V by 6 bases; bases with no gene match: 5. This clonotype was picked up many times. As yet, its antigen is unknown. Researchers made TCR beta libraries by using iRepertoire HTBI primers and running Arm-PCR on CDR3 regions. TCRdb itself ran the multiplex PCR reads through MiXCR, one entry per CDR3 protein. The data hold about 540,000 distinct CDR3 sequences, with approximately 12% observed a single time. As to time point: newly diagnosed GD, antithyroid drugs for less than 3 months. PBMC RNA was the source of the TCR library. Another study also made use of these data, one on T cells in Graves' hyperthyroidism and ophthalmopathy.

This chain uses TRBV2 with TRBJ2-7, with 7 bases identical to TRBD2. This sample comprised peripheral blood mononuclear cells (PBMCs), obtained at new diagnosis, from a patient treated with antithyroid drugs. This TCR derives from a man aged 30 to 45 with Graves disease. This chain's CDR3 is CASRRGGASYEQYF. The CDR3 nucleotides are TGTGCCAGCAGGCGGGGAGGGGCCTCCTACGAGCAGTACTTC.